This T cell receptor (beta chain) was profiled in a study of T cells in women clearing cervical HPV infection. Turning to the study itself: No precancer developed; the control's incident HPV16 infection cleared within 12 months. Findings of the study overall: Controls had more TRBV6-7 (about 0.16%) than cases (about 0.11%). Repertoire richness, not evenness, was significantly elevated in CIN3+ cases versus controls.

MY09/MY11 PCR detected cervical HPV DNA; dot-blot assigned genotypes. Repertoires were generated with immunoSEQ multiplex PCR, while TCRdb's copy carries only in-frame clones and drops some. The table counts 45,000 to 50,000 clones; roughly 35% lies in the top ten. For this clone: Its matching antigen is unknown. The missing CDR3 end, 3 residues past where the read stops, is filled in from the germline J gene.

CDR3 length equals 12 residues. Germline V lookup: CDR1 DFQATT, CDR2 SNEGSKA (reference sequence). The V end was cut by 6 bases, the J end by 6 bases, with 13 bases between. The rearrangement links TRBV20-1 to TRBJ2-3; no clear D gene. Sequenced material: blood buffy coat. The receptor comes from a woman between 18 and 70 years old with a cervical HPV16 infection that either progressed to CIN3+ or cleared (not recorded which). Partial CDR3 DNA: TGCAGTGCCCCCGGATTCGGGGATACG. Protein: CSAPGFGDT. The CDR3 as a whole reads CSAPGFGDTQYF.